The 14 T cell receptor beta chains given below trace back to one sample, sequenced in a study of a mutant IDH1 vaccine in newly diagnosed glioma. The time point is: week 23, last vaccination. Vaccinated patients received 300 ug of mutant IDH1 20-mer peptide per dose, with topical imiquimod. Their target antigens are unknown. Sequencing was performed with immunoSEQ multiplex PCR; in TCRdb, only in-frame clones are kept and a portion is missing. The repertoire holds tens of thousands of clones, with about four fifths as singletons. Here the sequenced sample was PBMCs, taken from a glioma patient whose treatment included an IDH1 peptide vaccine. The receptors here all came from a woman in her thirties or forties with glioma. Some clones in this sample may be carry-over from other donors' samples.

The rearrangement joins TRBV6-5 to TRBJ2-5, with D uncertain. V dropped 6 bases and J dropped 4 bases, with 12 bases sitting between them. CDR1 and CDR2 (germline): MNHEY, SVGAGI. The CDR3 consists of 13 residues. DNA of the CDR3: TGTGCCAGCAGCCTTAGTAGGTCAGAGACCCAGTACTTC. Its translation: CASSLSRSETQYF.

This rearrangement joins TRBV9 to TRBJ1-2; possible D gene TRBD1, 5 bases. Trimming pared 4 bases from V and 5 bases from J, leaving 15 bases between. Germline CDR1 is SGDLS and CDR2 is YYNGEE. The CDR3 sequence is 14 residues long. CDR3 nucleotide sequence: TGTGCCAGCAGCCCCGGGACCCAACTTTATGGCTACACCTTC. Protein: CASSPGTQLYGYTF. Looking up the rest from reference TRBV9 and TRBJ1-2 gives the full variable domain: DSGVTQTPKHLITATGQRVTLRCSPRSGDLSVYWYQQSLDQGLQFLIQYYNGEERAKGNILERFSAQQFPDLHSELNLSSLELGDSALYFCASSPGTQLYGYTFGSGTRLTVV.

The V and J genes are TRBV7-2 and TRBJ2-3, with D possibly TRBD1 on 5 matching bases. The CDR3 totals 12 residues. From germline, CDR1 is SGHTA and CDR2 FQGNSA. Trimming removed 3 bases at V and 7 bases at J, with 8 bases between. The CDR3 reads CASSLMDNTQYF. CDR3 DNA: TGTGCCAGCAGCTTGATGGACAATACGCAGTATTTT.

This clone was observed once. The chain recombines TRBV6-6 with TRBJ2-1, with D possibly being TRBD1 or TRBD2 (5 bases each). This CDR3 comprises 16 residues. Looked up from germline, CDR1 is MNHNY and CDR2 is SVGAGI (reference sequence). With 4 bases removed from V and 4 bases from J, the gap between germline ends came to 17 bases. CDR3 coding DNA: TGTGCCAGCAGTTTTACCCCGGGCAGGGAGTACAATGAGCAGTTCTTC. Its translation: CASSFTPGREYNEQFF.

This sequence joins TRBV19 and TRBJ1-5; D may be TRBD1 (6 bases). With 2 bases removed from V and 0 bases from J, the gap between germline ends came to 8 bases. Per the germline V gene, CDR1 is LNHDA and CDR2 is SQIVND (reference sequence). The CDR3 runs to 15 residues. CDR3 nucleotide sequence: TGTGCCAGTAGTATATGGGGGCGTAGCAATCAGCCCCAGCATTTT. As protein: CASSIWGRSNQPQHF.

The DNA for the CDR3 is TGTGCCAGCCACCCAGGGGGACAGGGTGACTATGGCTACACCTTC. It specifies CASHPGGQGDYGYTF. V and J are TRBV25-1 and TRBJ1-2; 9 bases align to TRBD1. The V gene's germline CDR1 is MGHDK and CDR2 SYGVNS. J gave up 3 bases and V 8 bases, and 10 bases lay outside the gene matches. This CDR3 contains 15 residues.

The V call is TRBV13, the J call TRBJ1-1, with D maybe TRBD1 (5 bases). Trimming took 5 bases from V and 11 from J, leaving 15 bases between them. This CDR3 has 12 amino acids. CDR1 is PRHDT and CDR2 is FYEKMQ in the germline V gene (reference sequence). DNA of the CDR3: TGTGCCAGCAGCCGCCCCCCCCGGGGGGCTTTCTTT. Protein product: CASSRPPRGAFF.

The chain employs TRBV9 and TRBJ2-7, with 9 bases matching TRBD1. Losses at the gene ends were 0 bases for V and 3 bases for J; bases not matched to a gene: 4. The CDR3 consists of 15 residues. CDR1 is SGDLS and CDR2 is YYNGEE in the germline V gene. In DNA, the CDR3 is TGTGCCAGCAGCGTAGGGGACAGGGTTTACTACGAGCAGTACTTC. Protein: CASSVGDRVYYEQYF.

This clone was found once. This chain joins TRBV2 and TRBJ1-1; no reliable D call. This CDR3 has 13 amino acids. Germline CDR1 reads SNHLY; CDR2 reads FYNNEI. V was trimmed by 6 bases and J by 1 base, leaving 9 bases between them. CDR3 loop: CASRAGSNTEAFF. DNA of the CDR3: TGTGCCAGCAGGGCCGGGTCGAACACTGAAGCTTTCTTT.

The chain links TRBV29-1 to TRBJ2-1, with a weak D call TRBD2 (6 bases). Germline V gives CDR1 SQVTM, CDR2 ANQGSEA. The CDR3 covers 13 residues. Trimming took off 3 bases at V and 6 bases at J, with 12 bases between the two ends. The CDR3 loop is CSVDDQGGNEQFF. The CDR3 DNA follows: TGCAGCGTTGATGACCAGGGAGGCAATGAGCAGTTCTTC.

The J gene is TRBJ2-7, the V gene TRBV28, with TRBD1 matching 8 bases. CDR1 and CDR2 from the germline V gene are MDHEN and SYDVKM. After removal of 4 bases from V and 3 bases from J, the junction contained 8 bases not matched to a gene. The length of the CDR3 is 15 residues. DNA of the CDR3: TGTGCCAGCAGTTCGGGGGACAGGCTCCGCTACGAGCAGTACTTC. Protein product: CASSSGDRLRYEQYF.

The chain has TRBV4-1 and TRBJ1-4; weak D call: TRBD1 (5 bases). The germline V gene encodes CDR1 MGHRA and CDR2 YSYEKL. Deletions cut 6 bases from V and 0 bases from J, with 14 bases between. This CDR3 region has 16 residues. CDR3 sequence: CASSRGDVATNEKLFF. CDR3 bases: TGCGCCAGCAGTAGAGGGGACGTTGCAACTAATGAAAAACTGTTTTTT.

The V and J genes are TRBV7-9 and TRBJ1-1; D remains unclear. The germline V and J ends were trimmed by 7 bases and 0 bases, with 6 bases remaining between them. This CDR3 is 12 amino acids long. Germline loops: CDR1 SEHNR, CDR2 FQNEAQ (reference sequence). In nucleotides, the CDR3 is TGTGCCAGCAACGGGATGAACACTGAAGCTTTCTTT. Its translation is CASNGMNTEAFF.

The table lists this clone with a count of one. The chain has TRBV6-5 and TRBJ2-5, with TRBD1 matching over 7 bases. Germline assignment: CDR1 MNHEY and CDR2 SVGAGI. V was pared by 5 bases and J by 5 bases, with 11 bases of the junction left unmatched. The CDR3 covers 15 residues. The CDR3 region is CASSPRQGRRETQYF. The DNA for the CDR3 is TGTGCCAGCAGTCCACGACAGGGAAGAAGGGAGACCCAGTACTTC.